This T cell receptor beta chain was documented in a study of T cell repertoires in cytomegalovirus infection. Study observations and caveats: Adding up the frequency of public TCR beta families identified people who carried CMV plus the relevant HLA.

Notes on this clonotype: As yet, its antigen is unknown.

Via MiXCR, TCRdb re-called the reads, giving one row per CDR3 protein. The sample shows 270,000 or so distinct CDR3 sequences, 17% of them seen only once. Deletions cut 4 bases from V and 3 bases from J, with 27 bases between. Germline CDR1 and CDR2: LGHNA and YSLEER. This CDR3 comprises 20 residues. Material for sequencing was CD8+ T cells from PBMCs. The clonotype comes from a human donor in good health (CMV status not recorded). Some clones in this sample may be carry-over from other donors' samples. The V gene is TRBV4-3, the J gene TRBJ2-2; D unclear. CDR3: CASSRSTVTEPIADTGELFF. DNA for the CDR3: TGCGCCAGCAGCCGAAGTACGGTCACAGAACCTATTGCGGACACCGGGGAGCTGTTTTTT.